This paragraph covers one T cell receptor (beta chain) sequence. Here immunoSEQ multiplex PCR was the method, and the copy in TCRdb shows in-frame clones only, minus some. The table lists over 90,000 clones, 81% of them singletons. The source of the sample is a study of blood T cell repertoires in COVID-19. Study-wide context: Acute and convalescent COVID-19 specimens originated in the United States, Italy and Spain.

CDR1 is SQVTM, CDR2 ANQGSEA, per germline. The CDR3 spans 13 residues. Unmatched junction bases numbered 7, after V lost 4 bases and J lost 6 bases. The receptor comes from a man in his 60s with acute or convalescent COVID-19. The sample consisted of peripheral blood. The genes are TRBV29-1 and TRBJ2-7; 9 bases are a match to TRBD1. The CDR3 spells CSVVLDRGREQYF. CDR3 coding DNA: TGCAGCGTTGTCCTGGACAGGGGTCGCGAGCAGTACTTC.